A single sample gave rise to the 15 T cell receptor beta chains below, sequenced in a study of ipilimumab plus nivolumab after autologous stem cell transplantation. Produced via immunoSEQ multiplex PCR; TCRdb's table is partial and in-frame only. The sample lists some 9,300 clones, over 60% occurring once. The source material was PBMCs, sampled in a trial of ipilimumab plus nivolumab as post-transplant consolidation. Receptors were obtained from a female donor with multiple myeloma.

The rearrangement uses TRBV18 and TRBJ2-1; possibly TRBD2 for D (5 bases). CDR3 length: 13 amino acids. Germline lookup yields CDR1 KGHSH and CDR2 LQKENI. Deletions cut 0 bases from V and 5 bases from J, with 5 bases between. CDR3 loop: CASSPPRDNEQFF. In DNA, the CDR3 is TGTGCCAGCTCACCACCGAGGGACAATGAGCAGTTCTTC.

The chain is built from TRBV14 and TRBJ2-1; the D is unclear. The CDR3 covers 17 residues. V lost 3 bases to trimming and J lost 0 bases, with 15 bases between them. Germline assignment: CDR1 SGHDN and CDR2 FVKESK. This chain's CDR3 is CASSHTGRASSYNEQFF. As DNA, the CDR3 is TGTGCCAGCAGCCACACTGGACGGGCGAGCTCCTACAATGAGCAGTTCTTC.

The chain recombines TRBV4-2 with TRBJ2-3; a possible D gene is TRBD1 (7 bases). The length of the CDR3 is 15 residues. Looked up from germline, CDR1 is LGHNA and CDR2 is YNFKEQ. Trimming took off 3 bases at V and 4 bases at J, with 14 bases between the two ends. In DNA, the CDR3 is TGTGCCAGCAGCCAGGAGGGACAGCCCTCAGATACGCAGTATTTT. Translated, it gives CASSQEGQPSDTQYF.

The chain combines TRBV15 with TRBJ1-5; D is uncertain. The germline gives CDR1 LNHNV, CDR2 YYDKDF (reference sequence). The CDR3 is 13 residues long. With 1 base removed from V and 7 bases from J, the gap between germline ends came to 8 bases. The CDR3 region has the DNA TGTGCCACCAGCAGAGCGGGGAGGCAGCCCCAGCATTTT. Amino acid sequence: CATSRAGRQPQHF.

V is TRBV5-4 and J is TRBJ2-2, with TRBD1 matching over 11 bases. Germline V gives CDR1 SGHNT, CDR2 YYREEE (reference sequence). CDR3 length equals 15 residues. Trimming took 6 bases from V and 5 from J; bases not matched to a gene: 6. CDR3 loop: CASTRDRGRTGELFF. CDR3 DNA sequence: TGTGCCAGCACCCGGGACAGGGGGAGGACCGGGGAGCTGTTTTTT.

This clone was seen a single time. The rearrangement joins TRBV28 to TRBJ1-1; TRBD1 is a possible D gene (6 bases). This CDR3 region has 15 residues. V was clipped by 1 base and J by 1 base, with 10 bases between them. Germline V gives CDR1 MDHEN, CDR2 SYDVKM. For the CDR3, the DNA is TGTGCCAGCAGTTTATCAGGGGAGGAGAACACTGAAGCTTTCTTT. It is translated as CASSLSGEENTEAFF.

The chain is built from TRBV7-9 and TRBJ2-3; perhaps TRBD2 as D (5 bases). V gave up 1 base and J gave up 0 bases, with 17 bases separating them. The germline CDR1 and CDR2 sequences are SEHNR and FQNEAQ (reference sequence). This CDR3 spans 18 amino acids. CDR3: CASSLGVTSETSTDTQYF. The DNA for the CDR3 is TGTGCCAGCAGCTTAGGGGTCACTAGTGAAACTAGCACAGATACGCAGTATTTT. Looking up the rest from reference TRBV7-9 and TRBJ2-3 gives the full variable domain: DTGVSQNPRHKITKRGQNVTFRCDPISEHNRLYWYRQTLGQGPEFLTYFQNEAQLEKSRLLSDRFSAERPKGSFSTLEIQRTEQGDSAMYLCASSLGVTSETSTDTQYFGPGTRLTVL.

The CDR3 is CASSYYGNTEAFF. The CDR3 DNA reads TGTGCCAGCAGTTACTACGGGAACACTGAAGCTTTCTTT. V usage is TRBV6-5 and J usage is TRBJ1-1; D is unclear. Trimming shortened V by 1 base and J by 1 base, and 4 bases separated the two germline ends. Germline assignment: CDR1 MNHEY and CDR2 SVGAGI. CDR3 length equals 13 residues.

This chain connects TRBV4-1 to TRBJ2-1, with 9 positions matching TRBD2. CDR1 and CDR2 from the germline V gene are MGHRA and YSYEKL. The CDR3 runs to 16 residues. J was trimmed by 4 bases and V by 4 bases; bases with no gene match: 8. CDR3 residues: CASSPGGSGGYNEQFF. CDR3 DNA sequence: TGCGCCAGCAGCCCTGGGGGTAGCGGGGGTTACAATGAGCAGTTCTTC.

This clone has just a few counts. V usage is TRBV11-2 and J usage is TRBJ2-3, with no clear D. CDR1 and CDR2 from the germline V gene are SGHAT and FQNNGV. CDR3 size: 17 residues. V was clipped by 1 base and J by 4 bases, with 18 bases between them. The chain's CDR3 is CASSLGSGGLGSDTQYF. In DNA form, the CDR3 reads TGTGCCAGCAGCTTAGGTTCCGGCGGTCTAGGCTCAGATACGCAGTATTTT.

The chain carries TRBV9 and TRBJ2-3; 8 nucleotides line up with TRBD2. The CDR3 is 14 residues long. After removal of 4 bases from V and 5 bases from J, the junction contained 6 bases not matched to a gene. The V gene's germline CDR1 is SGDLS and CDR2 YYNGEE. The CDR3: CASSPGRAEDTQYF. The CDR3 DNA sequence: TGTGCCAGCAGCCCCGGGAGGGCGGAAGATACGCAGTATTTT.

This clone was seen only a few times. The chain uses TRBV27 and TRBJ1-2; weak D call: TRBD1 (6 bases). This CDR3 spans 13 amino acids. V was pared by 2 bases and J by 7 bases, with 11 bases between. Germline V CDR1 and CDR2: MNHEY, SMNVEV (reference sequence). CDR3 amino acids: CASSLNSGAGYTF. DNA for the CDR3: TGTGCCAGCAGTTTAAATTCGGGGGCTGGCTACACCTTC.

DNA for the CDR3: TGTGCCAGCAGTCCTGTGACTCTTTACGAGCAGTACTTC. Translation gives CASSPVTLYEQYF. The chain is built from TRBV28 and TRBJ2-7; D call uncertain. CDR1 and CDR2 (germline): MDHEN, SYDVKM. V lost 5 bases and J lost 4, with 12 bases in between. CDR3 length equals 13 residues.

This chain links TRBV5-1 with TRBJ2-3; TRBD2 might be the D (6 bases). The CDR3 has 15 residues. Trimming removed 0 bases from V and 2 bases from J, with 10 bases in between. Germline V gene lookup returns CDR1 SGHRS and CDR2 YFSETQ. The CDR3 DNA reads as TGCGCCAGCAGCTTGGATGGAGGGGCCACAGATACGCAGTATTTT. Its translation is CASSLDGGATDTQYF. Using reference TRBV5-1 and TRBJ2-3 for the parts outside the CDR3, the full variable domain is KAGVTQTPRYLIKTRGQQVTLSCSPISGHRSVSWYQQTPGQGLQFLFEYFSETQRNKGNFPGRFSGRQFSNSRSEMNVSTLELGDSALYLCASSLDGGATDTQYFGPGTRLTVL.

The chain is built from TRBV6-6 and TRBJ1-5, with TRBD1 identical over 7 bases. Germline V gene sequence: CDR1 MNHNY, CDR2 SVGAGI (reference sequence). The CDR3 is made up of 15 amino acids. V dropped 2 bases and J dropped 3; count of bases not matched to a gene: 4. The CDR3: CASSYGTEYNQPQHF. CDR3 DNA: TGTGCCAGCAGTTACGGGACAGAATACAATCAGCCCCAGCATTTT.